This T cell receptor beta chain is from a study of graft-versus-host responses after intestinal transplantation. Study-level background: Transplants were multivisceral, liver-intestinal, or isolated intestinal. Induction using anti-thymocyte globulin, followed by tacrolimus and steroids for two to four years, was given to all recipients.

Study-wide results and limits: GvH clones were found in recipient marrow; some appeared first in ileum or blood.

Profiling relied on immunoSEQ multiplex PCR, and the TCRdb table lists in-frame clones only, not all of them. The table has roughly 100,000 clones, approximately 93% seen once. In germline, CDR1 is MGHRA, CDR2 YSYEKL. With 1 base clipped from V and 1 base from J, the junction kept 4 bases outside the gene matches. This CDR3 is 15 amino acids long. As for this clone: Its antigen is unidentified.

This receptor was taken from a human donor who received an intestinal transplant. The sequenced sample was unstimulated CD8+ T cells sorted from spleen or lymph node cells, obtained before intestinal transplant. The V gene is TRBV4-1, the J gene TRBJ2-7; TRBD1 matches 7 bases. The CDR3 sequence is CASSQAQGPSYEQYF. The CDR3 region has the DNA TGCGCCAGCAGCCAAGCACAGGGGCCGTCCTACGAGCAGTACTTC.